Detailed here is one T cell receptor beta chain. What it binds is not known. This sample is drawn from a study of beta chain features in type 1 diabetes. Overall study findings and caveats: Type 1 diabetes patients showed a moderate but significant shortening of TCRB CDR3s in all four CD4+ subsets.

Since all of the isolated RNA was reverse transcribed, expressed TCRB transcripts were what got sequenced. This table comes from immunoSEQ multiplex PCR, and its TCRdb copy is limited to in-frame clones, with some not included. The table has under 400,000 clones, 10% to 15% seen once. The CDR3 totals 13 residues. Germline loops: CDR1 GTSNPN, CDR2 SVGIG (reference sequence). The V end was cut by 2 bases, the J end by 3 bases, with 10 bases between. This receptor was obtained from a woman aged 18-29 years with type 1 diabetes. The rearrangement links TRBV30 to TRBJ2-5; perhaps TRBD2 as D (6 bases). Sequencing was done on a sample of naive CD4+ T cells from blood. The CDR3 loop reads CAWSWDSEETQYF. The CDR3 DNA sequence: TGTGCCTGGAGTTGGGACTCCGAAGAGACCCAGTACTTC.